This T cell receptor (beta chain) was sequenced for a study of T cell responses to AZD1222 COVID-19 vaccine. As for this clone: What it recognizes is unknown.

General study findings and limits: It should be noted that donors were predominantly white British and more often female, and clonal diversity was possibly underestimated. Targets within unmutated variant regions were reportedly found for nearly half of spike-specific TCRs. Regions 160-218 and 743-854 dominated among vaccine-associated CD4 TCRs spanning spike. Baseline testing showed seropositivity in only five or six AZD1222 recipients.

The length of the CDR3 is 14 residues. Looked up from germline, CDR1 is SEHNR and CDR2 is FQNEAQ (reference sequence). V lost 0 bases to trimming and J lost 2 bases, with 8 bases between them. Generated by immunoSEQ multiplex PCR, the TCRdb table keeps only in-frame clones and is missing some. The sample holds 100,000 or so clones, more than 75% seen once. The sample was peripheral blood, taken on day 0 of AZD1222 vaccination. V and J are TRBV7-9 and TRBJ2-7; tentative D call: TRBD1 (6 bases). The source of this sequence is an adult in good health. CDR3 nucleotides: TGTGCCAGCAGCTTAGCGGGGGCTACCTACGAGCAGTACTTC. As protein: CASSLAGATYEQYF.